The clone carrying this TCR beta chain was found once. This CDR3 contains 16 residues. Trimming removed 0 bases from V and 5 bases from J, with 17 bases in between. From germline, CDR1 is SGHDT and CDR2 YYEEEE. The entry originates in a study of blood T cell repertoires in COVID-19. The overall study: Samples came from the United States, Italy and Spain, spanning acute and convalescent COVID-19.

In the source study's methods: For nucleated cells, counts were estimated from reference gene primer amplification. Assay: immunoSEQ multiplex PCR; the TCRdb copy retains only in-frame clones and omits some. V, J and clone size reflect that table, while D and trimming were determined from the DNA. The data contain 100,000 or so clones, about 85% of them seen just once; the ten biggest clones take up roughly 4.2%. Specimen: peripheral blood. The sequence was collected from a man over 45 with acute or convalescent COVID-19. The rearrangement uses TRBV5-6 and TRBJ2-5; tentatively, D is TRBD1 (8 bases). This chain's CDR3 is CASSLGGTGLGETQYF. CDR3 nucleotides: TGTGCCAGCAGCTTGGGGGGGACAGGACTAGGGGAGACCCAGTACTTC.